Listed below are T cell receptor beta chains from one sample, sequenced in a study of blood T cell repertoires in COVID-19. Assay: immunoSEQ multiplex PCR; the TCRdb copy retains only in-frame clones and omits some. The profile shows under 85,000 clones, around 88% of them singletons. Sequenced: peripheral blood. These receptors were collected from a human donor in a cohort sampled during active COVID-19. Both conserved end residues are trimmed from each CDR3. Each record gives: V gene, clone size, J gene, CDR3 protein. Size is omitted from some rows. Given values are once, few, many or a class for expanded clones.

v_call: TRBV6-6; clone_size: -; j_call: TRBJ1-5; cdr3_aa: ASSPIRQGSNQPQH
v_call: TRBV20-1; clone_size: few; j_call: TRBJ2-2; cdr3_aa: SASDSRVNTGELF
v_call: TRBV30; clone_size: once; j_call: TRBJ2-5; cdr3_aa: AWAGGIGETQY
v_call: TRBV28; clone_size: -; j_call: TRBJ1-4; cdr3_aa: ASRFAGANEKLF
v_call: TRBV10-3; clone_size: -; j_call: TRBJ1-5; cdr3_aa: AITGQFYLGNQPQH
v_call: TRBV14; clone_size: -; j_call: TRBJ1-2; cdr3_aa: ASSQGTAYGYT
v_call: TRBV2; clone_size: -; j_call: TRBJ2-7; cdr3_aa: ASRHRAYEQY
v_call: TRBV11-2; clone_size: once; j_call: TRBJ2-1; cdr3_aa: ASSFGGGPYNEQF
v_call: TRBV2; clone_size: many; j_call: TRBJ1-5; cdr3_aa: ASRGQGSSNQPQH
v_call: TRBV3-1/TRBV3-2; clone_size: -; j_call: TRBJ1-2; cdr3_aa: ASSQQVLDYGYT
v_call: TRBV5-6; clone_size: -; j_call: TRBJ2-3; cdr3_aa: ASSFGLAGERSTDTQY
v_call: TRBV3-1/TRBV3-2; clone_size: -; j_call: TRBJ2-1; cdr3_aa: ASSHPRDRGPNEQF
v_call: TRBV2; clone_size: once; j_call: TRBJ2-5; cdr3_aa: ASSGGGRETQY
v_call: TRBV24-1; clone_size: -; j_call: TRBJ1-5; cdr3_aa: ATSDWDSEWPQH
v_call: TRBV11-2; clone_size: -; j_call: TRBJ1-1; cdr3_aa: ASSLGRIQGTAF
v_call: TRBV5-6; clone_size: -; j_call: TRBJ1-1; cdr3_aa: ASSLWDRATEAF
v_call: TRBV2; clone_size: -; j_call: TRBJ1-3; cdr3_aa: ASSGVYTGTGNTIY
v_call: TRBV11-2; clone_size: once; j_call: TRBJ2-1; cdr3_aa: ASSLDGLNYNEQF
v_call: TRBV30; clone_size: -; j_call: TRBJ1-1; cdr3_aa: ASEQTNTEAF
v_call: TRBV5-6; clone_size: -; j_call: TRBJ1-2; cdr3_aa: ASSSGQGTLRGYT
v_call: TRBV6-6; clone_size: -; j_call: TRBJ1-6; cdr3_aa: ASSIQSSYNSPLH
v_call: TRBV24-1; clone_size: -; j_call: TRBJ2-3; cdr3_aa: ATSDPTSGGTDTQY